This TCR beta chain emerged from a study of cytomegalovirus exposure and HLA in healthy donors. TCRdb keeps only in-frame clones here, not all; method: immunoSEQ multiplex PCR. The sample lists 130,000 to 150,000 clones, 90% occurring once. The trim removed 1 base at V and 0 bases at J, leaving 5 bases unmatched. CDR1 is SGHAT and CDR2 is FQNNGV in the germline V gene. The CDR3 is 18 amino acids. The sample consisted of PBMCs. V and J are TRBV11-2 and TRBJ2-2; 10 bases are shared with TRBD1. This receptor was identified in a woman in her 30s in good health and CMV-seropositive. In DNA, the CDR3 is TGTGCCAGCAGCTTAGGGAGGGGGACAGGGGCGAACACCGGGGAGCTGTTTTTT. It yields the protein CASSLGRGTGANTGELFF.